This T cell receptor (beta chain) was sequenced during a study of shared clonotypes between healthy human individuals. The repertoire was sequenced with immunoSEQ multiplex PCR; TCRdb's copy has only in-frame clones and lacks some. The sample records over 300,000 clones, 87% being singletons. This clone was found a few times. Its antigen remains unknown. The study, taken as a whole, reports: With a handful of donors compared, around 5% of naive CD4 clonotypes were shared. Among the subsets, naive ones generally showed larger estimated richness than memory ones. Clonotype sharing across donors was expected to vary with sequencing depth.

This CDR3 has 15 amino acids. Germline CDR1 GTSNPN, CDR2 SVGIG (reference sequence). V was trimmed by 3 bases and J by 8 bases, leaving 17 bases between them. Sequenced: memory CD8+ T cells sorted from blood. Subset noted: CD45RO+ cells pooled with CCR7-negative TemRA cells. This TCR came from a man younger than 30 in good health. The chain combines TRBV30 with TRBJ1-6; tentative D call: TRBD1 (5 bases). The CDR3 DNA reads as TGTGCCTGGAGCGGGGACGAAGGGAGGGATTCACCCCTCCACTTT. Its protein is CAWSGDEGRDSPLHF.